This paragraph reports one T cell receptor (beta chain). These data originate in a study of T cell responses to AZD1222 COVID-19 vaccine. Generated by immunoSEQ multiplex PCR, the TCRdb table keeps only in-frame clones and is missing some. The repertoire has 120,000 to 150,000 clones, about nine tenths of them found once; the top ten carry 2.8%. The sample consisted of peripheral blood, taken on day 0 of MenACWY control vaccination. The receptor was derived from an adult in good health.

The CDR3 region has the DNA TGTGCCACCAGTGACGGACAGGGCCGTGGCTACGAGCAGTACTTC. Amino acids: CATSDGQGRGYEQYF. The genes are TRBV24-1 and TRBJ2-7; 8 nucleotides match TRBD1. J gave up 3 bases and V 4 bases, and 7 bases lay outside the gene matches. The CDR3 has 15 amino acids. Germline V gives CDR1 KGHDR, CDR2 SFDVKD.